These 8 T cell receptor beta chains originate from one sample sequenced in a study of cytomegalovirus exposure and HLA in healthy donors. The assay was immunoSEQ multiplex PCR, and TCRdb's table has in-frame clones only and misses some. The sample contains 100,000 to 150,000 clones, around 94% of which appear only once. Input material: PBMCs. These TCRs come from a woman between 18 and 29 years old in good health and CMV-seronegative.

V usage is TRBV2 and J usage is TRBJ1-2; TRBD1 matches at 9 bases. V was pared by 6 bases and J by 6 bases, with 11 bases of the junction left unmatched. CDR3 length: 15 amino acids. Germline loops: CDR1 SNHLY, CDR2 FYNNEI. Here the CDR3 reads CASRYTGTGSHGYTF. The CDR3, as DNA: TGTGCCAGCAGGTATACCGGGACAGGGAGTCATGGCTACACCTTC.

The chain combines TRBV7-8 with TRBJ2-7, with 7 nucleotides matching TRBD1. This CDR3 region has 18 residues. V lost 4 bases, J lost 2 bases, and 17 bases stayed unmatched. Germline loops: CDR1 SGHVS, CDR2 FQNEAQ. The CDR3 DNA is TGTGCCAGCAGCTATGGGCCTGCCGGGACAGCAACAACCTACGAGCAGTACTTC. Protein sequence: CASSYGPAGTATTYEQYF.

This rearrangement joins TRBV11-1 to TRBJ2-7, with 8 bases fitting TRBD1. The CDR3 length is 14 residues. The V and J ends lost 3 bases and 2 bases, in that order; junction bases with no gene match: 3. In germline, CDR1 is SGHAT, CDR2 FQDESV (reference sequence). The CDR3 here is CASSFRDRTYEQYF. The CDR3 DNA reads as TGTGCCAGCAGCTTCCGGGACAGGACCTACGAGCAGTACTTC. Full variable domain (missing parts from reference TRBV11-1 and TRBJ2-7): EAEVAQSPRYKITEKSQAVAFWCDPISGHATLYWYRQILGQGPELLVQFQDESVVDDSQLPKDRFSAERLKGVDSTLKIQPAELGDSAMYLCASSFRDRTYEQYFGPGTRLTVT.

This clone was recorded only once. Written as DNA, the CDR3 is TGTGCCATCAGTGGGCAGAACTATGGCTACACCTTC. Protein: CAISGQNYGYTF. This chain joins TRBV10-3 and TRBJ1-2; D call uncertain. The CDR3 loop spans 12 amino acids. The germline V gene has CDR1 ENHRY and CDR2 SYGVKD. Trimming pared 4 bases from V and 2 bases from J, leaving 5 bases between.

This clone was detected once. The chain uses TRBV11-2 and TRBJ2-2; the D gene is possibly TRBD1 (6 bases). The CDR3 loop spans 14 amino acids. Germline lookup yields CDR1 SGHAT and CDR2 FQNNGV. V gave up 2 bases and J gave up 5 bases, with 9 bases separating them. CDR3 bases: TGTGCCAGCAGCTTAAGTAGGGGGACCGGGGAGCTGTTTTTT. This gives the protein CASSLSRGTGELFF.

The rearrangement joins TRBV18 to TRBJ2-5; D possibly corresponds to TRBD1 (5 bases). V shed 2 bases and J shed 5 bases, with 12 bases lying between them. CDR1 and CDR2 from the germline V gene are KGHSH and LQKENI. CDR3 length equals 14 residues. CDR3 residues: CASSPAGLYETQYF. DNA for the CDR3: TGTGCCAGCTCACCAGCAGGGTTGTATGAGACCCAGTACTTC.

The genes are TRBV2 and TRBJ2-7; 7 bases are shared with TRBD1. The CDR3 is made up of 15 amino acids. Germline lookup yields CDR1 SNHLY and CDR2 FYNNEI. V lost 6 bases and J lost 1; bases outside the gene matches: 9. The CDR3: CASRERGLGSYEQYF. CDR3 bases: TGTGCCAGCAGGGAGAGGGGGCTCGGGTCCTACGAGCAGTACTTC.

In this sample, this clone turned up a few times. This chain links TRBV5-6 with TRBJ1-4; D not certain. This CDR3 has 15 amino acids. V was clipped by 0 bases and J by 13 bases, with 19 bases between them. CDR1 SGHDT and CDR2 YYEEEE come from the germline V gene. The chain's CDR3 is CASSLGFHSLAPLFF. The DNA of the CDR3 is TGTGCCAGCAGCTTGGGCTTCCATAGTCTCGCTCCACTGTTTTTT.